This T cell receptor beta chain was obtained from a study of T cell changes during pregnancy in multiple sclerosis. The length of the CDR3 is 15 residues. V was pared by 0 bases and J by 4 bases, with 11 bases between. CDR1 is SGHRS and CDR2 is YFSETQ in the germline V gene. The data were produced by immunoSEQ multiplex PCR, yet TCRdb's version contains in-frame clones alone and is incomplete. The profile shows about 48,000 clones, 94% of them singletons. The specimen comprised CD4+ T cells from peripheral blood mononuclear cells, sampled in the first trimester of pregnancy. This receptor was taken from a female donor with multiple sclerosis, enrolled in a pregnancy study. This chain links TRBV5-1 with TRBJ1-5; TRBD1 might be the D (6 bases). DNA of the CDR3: TGCGCCAGCAGCTTGGACGGCCAGGGGAATCAGCCCCAGCATTTT. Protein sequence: CASSLDGQGNQPQHF.